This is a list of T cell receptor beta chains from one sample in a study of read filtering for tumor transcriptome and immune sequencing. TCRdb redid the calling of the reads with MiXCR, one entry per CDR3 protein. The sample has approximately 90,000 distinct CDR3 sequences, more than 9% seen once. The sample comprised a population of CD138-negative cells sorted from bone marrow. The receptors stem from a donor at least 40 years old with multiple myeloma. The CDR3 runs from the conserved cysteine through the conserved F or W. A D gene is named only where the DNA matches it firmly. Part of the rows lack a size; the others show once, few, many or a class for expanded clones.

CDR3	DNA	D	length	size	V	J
CASSVSGVDSYEQYF	TGCGCCAGCAGCGTTAGCGGGGTGGATTCCTACGAGCAGTACTTC	TRBD2	15	.	TRBV5-1	TRBJ2-7
CSVGGDPEAFF	TGCAGCGTTGGTGGGGACCCTGAAGCTTTCTTT	.	11	many	TRBV29-1	TRBJ1-1
CASSLGLGEYNEQFF	TGTGCCAGCAGCTTGGGACTAGGGGAGTACAATGAGCAGTTCTTC	.	15	many	TRBV5-5	TRBJ2-1
CASSLRAGLAGSNEQFF	TGTGCCAGCAGCTTAAGAGCAGGACTAGCGGGAAGCAATGAGCAGTTCTTC	TRBD2	17	many	TRBV7-9	TRBJ2-1
CASSLGVANGYTF	TGTGCCAGCAGTTTGGGGGTCGCGAATGGCTACACCTTC	.	13	many	TRBV12-3/TRBV12-4	TRBJ1-2
CSARKLAPGELFF	TGCAGTGCTAGGAAGCTCGCACCCGGGGAGCTGTTTTTT	.	13	once	TRBV20-1	TRBJ2-2
CASSEASNSQYNEQFF	TGTGCCAGCAGTGAAGCTTCAAATAGCCAATACAATGAGCAGTTCTTC	.	16	many	TRBV6-1	TRBJ2-1
CSVFSRSSYEQYF	TGCAGCGTCTTTAGCCGGAGCTCCTACGAGCAGTACTTC	.	13	many	TRBV29-1	TRBJ2-7
CASSQDLAGVVYF	TGTGCCAGCAGCCAAGATCTCGCGGGAGTAGTCTACTTC	TRBD2	13	many	TRBV3-1	TRBJ2-7
CSARGLVGNEQFF	TGCAGTGCTAGAGGACTAGTTGGCAATGAGCAGTTCTTC	.	13	many	TRBV20-1	TRBJ2-1
CASSPFPVNTEAFF	TGTGCCAGCAGTCCCTTCCCAGTGAACACTGAAGCTTTCTTT	.	14	many	TRBV6-6	TRBJ1-1
CASSSTANYGYTF	TGCGCCAGCAGCTCGACAGCTAACTATGGCTACACCTTC	.	13	many	TRBV5-1	TRBJ1-2
CASSSPLAGSTDTQYF	TGTGCCAGTAGTAGTCCTCTAGCGGGGAGCACAGATACGCAGTATTTT	TRBD2	16	many	TRBV19	TRBJ2-3
CASGGLVTSTLSCNEQFF	TGTGCCTCTGGGGGACTAGTCACTAGTACATTATCCTGCAATGAGCAGTTCTTC	TRBD2	18	.	TRBV10-3	TRBJ2-1
CASRVAPSDDEQFF	TGCGCCAGCAGAGTGGCGCCTAGCGACGATGAGCAGTTCTTC	.	14	many	TRBV5-1	TRBJ2-1
CASSSTGYNEQFF	TGCGCCAGCAGCTCTACAGGTTACAATGAGCAGTTCTTC	.	13	many	TRBV5-1	TRBJ2-1
CAIRTDVNEQFF	TGTGCCATCAGGACGGACGTAAATGAGCAGTTCTTC	.	12	many	TRBV10-3	TRBJ2-1
CASSRTGPGAADTQYF	TGCGCCAGCAGCCGCACCGGACCAGGGGCGGCAGATACGCAGTATTTT	.	16	.	TRBV4-1	TRBJ2-3
CASNPGTGVFYNEQFF	TGCGCCAGCAACCCAGGGACAGGGGTTTTCTACAATGAGCAGTTCTTC	TRBD1	16	many	TRBV5-1	TRBJ2-1
CASSLGRGLAGGHNEQFF	TGTGCCAGCAGCTTGGGACGGGGACTAGCGGGAGGGCACAATGAGCAGTTCTTC	TRBD2	18	.	TRBV7-6	TRBJ2-1
CSASTRGRAGDTEAFF	TGCAGTGCTAGCACCCGGGGCAGGGCAGGGGACACTGAAGCTTTCTTT	.	16	many	TRBV20-1	TRBJ1-1
CSAKTGTHTDTQYF	TGCAGCGCTAAGACAGGGACCCACACAGATACGCAGTATTTT	TRBD1	14	few	TRBV29-1	TRBJ2-3
CASRPTTSDTQYF	TGTGCCAGCAGACCCACTACTTCAGATACGCAGTATTTT	.	13	many	TRBV11-1	TRBJ2-3
CASSTSADTQYF	TGTGCCAGCAGCACCTCGGCAGATACGCAGTATTTT	.	12	many	TRBV11-2	TRBJ2-3
CASGGGTGGWNTEAFF	TGCGCCAGTGGCGGCGGGACAGGGGGTTGGAACACTGAAGCTTTCTTT	TRBD1	16	.	TRBV5-1	TRBJ1-1
CASSFGDRVTDTQYF	TGCGCCAGCAGCTTTGGGGACAGAGTCACAGATACGCAGTATTTT	TRBD1	15	many	TRBV5-1	TRBJ2-3
CASKTGFTGELFF	TGTGCCAGCAAAACAGGGTTTACCGGGGAGCTGTTTTTT	.	13	many	TRBV12-3/TRBV12-4	TRBJ2-2
CASSPRTFEETQYF	TGTGCCAGCAGCCCCCGGACTTTTGAAGAGACCCAGTACTTC	.	14	few	TRBV7-9	TRBJ2-5
CSASVRGLAVTDTQYF	TGCAGTGCTAGTGTGAGAGGACTAGCGGTCACAGATACGCAGTATTTT	TRBD2	16	.	TRBV20-1	TRBJ2-3
CAISEDQGLAGGLTYNEQFF	TGTGCCATCAGTGAGGATCAGGGGCTAGCGGGAGGGTTGACCTACAATGAGCAGTTCTTC	TRBD2	20	.	TRBV10-3	TRBJ2-1
CASSLARGLETFF	TGTGCCAGCAGCTTAGCGCGTGGACTGGAAACTTTCTTT	.	13	.	TRBV7-9	TRBJ1-1
CASRIRHPKGDTEAFF	TGTGCCAGCAGGATAAGACATCCCAAAGGAGACACTGAAGCTTTCTTT	.	16	many	TRBV21-1	TRBJ1-1
CASSFRDSSSYEQYF	TGTGCCAGCAGCTTCAGGGACAGCAGCTCCTACGAGCAGTACTTC	TRBD1	15	many	TRBV7-2	TRBJ2-7
CASSLPNRAIEAFF	TGTGCCAGCAGTCTCCCAAACAGGGCCATTGAAGCTTTCTTT	.	14	.	TRBV28	TRBJ1-1
CSVLGARTGELFF	TGCAGCGTGTTGGGGGCCCGAACCGGGGAGCTGTTTTTT	.	13	many	TRBV29-1	TRBJ2-2
CASSGPAQGETQYF	TGTGCCAGCAGTGGTCCTGCACAGGGTGAGACCCAGTACTTC	.	14	many	TRBV2	TRBJ2-5
CASSPPRQGSYTF	TGTGCCAGCAGTCCCCCGAGACAGGGGAGCTACACCTTC	TRBD1	13	few	TRBV2	TRBJ1-2
CAWSPQGGGDEQFF	TGTGCCTGGAGTCCCCAGGGGGGAGGGGATGAGCAGTTCTTC	.	14	many	TRBV30	TRBJ2-1
CASSRRDRDPNEQFF	TGTGCCAGCAGCCGCCGGGACAGGGATCCCAATGAGCAGTTCTTC	TRBD1	15	many	TRBV14	TRBJ2-1
CASSLLRQGTPNYGYTF	TGTGCCAGCAGCTTATTGAGACAGGGGACACCTAACTATGGCTACACCTTC	TRBD1	17	.	TRBV7-9	TRBJ1-2
CASSPGTGPKNIQYF	TGTGCCAGCAGCCCAGGGACAGGCCCCAAAAACATTCAGTACTTC	TRBD1	15	many	TRBV7-9	TRBJ2-4
CASSQQGAGTEAFF	TGTGCCAGCAGCCAACAGGGGGCAGGCACTGAAGCTTTCTTT	TRBD1	14	many	TRBV14	TRBJ1-1
CASSPRASGVRTEGEQYF	TGTGCCAGCAGCCCCAGGGCAAGTGGTGTCCGGACAGAGGGCGAGCAGTACTTC	.	18	few	TRBV7-6	TRBJ2-7
CASSLPGLSGQFF	TGTGCCAGCAGCTTACCGGGGCTGTCGGGGCAGTTCTTC	.	13	few	TRBV7-2	TRBJ2-1